Listed below are T cell receptor beta chains from one sample, sequenced in a study of blood T cells in healthy people across ages. TCRdb recomputed calls from the 5' RACE reads with MiXCR, one row per CDR3 protein. The data contain over 1,300,000 distinct CDR3 sequences, roughly 59% of them singletons. Specimen: blood. All receptors derive from a man between 18 and 35 years old in good health. The CDR3 runs from the conserved cysteine through the conserved F or W. A D gene is named only where the DNA matches it firmly. Only part of the rows carry a size: once, few, many, or a class if the clone is expanded.

- TRBJ1-5 few TRBV7-2 TGTGCCAGCAGCTCCGACAGCAGTAATCAGCCCCAGCATTTT CASSSDSSNQPQHF
- TRBJ2-5 - TRBV18 TGTGCCAGTGTGATATTAGCGGACCAAGAGACCCAGTACTTC CASVILADQETQYF
- TRBJ2-7 once TRBV13 TGTGCCAGCAGCTTAGAAGGGGCGCAGGACGAGCAGTACTTC CASSLEGAQDEQYF
- TRBJ2-5 - TRBV6-5 TGTGCCAGCATGCCTCCCGGGGAAGTAGGCTTGCAGTACTTC CASMPPGEVGLQYF
TRBD1 TRBJ2-7 few TRBV4-1 TGCGCCAGCGCACCGGGACAGGGCACCGAGCAGTACTTC CASAPGQGTEQYF
- TRBJ2-5 few TRBV20-1 TGCAGTGCTAGGAAGGGGGGCGGTTTAGGAGAGACCCAGTACTTC CSARKGGGLGETQYF
TRBD2 TRBJ2-3 - TRBV20-1 TGCAGTGCTCCACGCGTCCTAGCGGGGGATAAGAATACGCAGTATTTT CSAPRVLAGDKNTQYF
- TRBJ2-3 - TRBV7-9 TGTGCCAGCAGCTTAGCCAGGGGCGCCGGAGATACGCAGTATTTT CASSLARGAGDTQYF
TRBD1 TRBJ1-2 few TRBV7-2 TGTGCCAGCAGCTCAAAAAGGGACAGCCTCTATGGCTACACCTTC CASSSKRDSLYGYTF
TRBD1 TRBJ2-7 - TRBV7-2 TGTGCCAGCAGGTTAGGGGGCTTTCTCTCCTACGAGCAGTACTTC CASRLGGFLSYEQYF
- TRBJ2-7 - TRBV20-1 TGCAGTGCCGGGGATGATGGCGACGAGCAGTACTTC CSAGDDGDEQYF
- TRBJ2-7 - TRBV4-3 TGCGCCAGCAGCCCGGGGGTATCAGGACTGTACGAGCAGTACTTC CASSPGVSGLYEQYF
- TRBJ2-1 - TRBV7-9 TGTGCCAGCAGCGCTGTCCATGAGCAGTTCTTC CASSAVHEQFF
- TRBJ2-7 few TRBV29-1 TGCAGCGTTGGGGGGGTGACAGGCCCCTACGAGCAGTACTTC CSVGGVTGPYEQYF
TRBD2 TRBJ2-1 - TRBV5-1 TGCGCCAGCACCAGGCGGGGGGGCTCCTACAATGAGCAGTTCTTC CASTRRGGSYNEQFF
TRBD1 TRBJ1-2 - TRBV30 TGTGCCTGGGAACCCGGGACAGATAATGGCTACACCTTC CAWEPGTDNGYTF
- TRBJ1-6 few TRBV28 TGTGCCAGCAGTTTACCCCCGGGGTATAATTCACCCCTCCACTTT CASSLPPGYNSPLHF
- TRBJ2-5 - TRBV18 TGTGCCAGCTCGGGGTCAGGCCAAGAGACCCAGTACTTC CASSGSGQETQYF
- TRBJ2-1 - TRBV11-2 TGTGCCAGCAATCACTTCAATGAGCAGTTCTTC CASNHFNEQFF
TRBD2 TRBJ2-1 - TRBV7-8 TGTGCCAGCAGCGATAGACTAGCGGGCCACAATGAGCAGTTCTTC CASSDRLAGHNEQFF
TRBD2 TRBJ2-2 - TRBV4-1 TGCGCCAGCAGCCAAGAAGCGGGGCCCGGGGAGCTGTTTTTT CASSQEAGPGELFF
- TRBJ2-3 once TRBV12-3/TRBV12-4 TGTGCCAGCACCCTAACCAGTGTGGGGGAGACGCAGTATTTT CASTLTSVGETQYF
- TRBJ2-1 - TRBV6-6 TGTGCCAGCAGTTATTCGGGGGTAGGGCCCAATGAGCAGTTCTTC CASSYSGVGPNEQFF
- TRBJ1-2 - TRBV7-2 TGTGCCAGCAGCTTAGTCGGGGCAGAACCCTATGTGGACTACACCTTC CASSLVGAEPYVDYTF
TRBD1 TRBJ1-5 - TRBV15 TGTGCCACCAGCAGAGACCGGGACAGGGGGACTCAGCCCCAGCATTTT CATSRDRDRGTQPQHF
TRBD1 TRBJ1-1 - TRBV6-6 TGTGCCAGCAGTTACTCGACGGGACAGGGGGACACTGAAGCTTTCTTT CASSYSTGQGDTEAFF
TRBD2 TRBJ2-7 - TRBV7-2 TGTGCCAGCAGCTTAGGGACTAGCGGGAGTACGGGGCAGTACTTC CASSLGTSGSTGQYF
- TRBJ1-2 few TRBV5-1 TGCGCCAGCAGCCCGGACAGTCCCCCCTATGGCTGCACCTTC CASSPDSPPYGCTF
- TRBJ2-7 many TRBV12-3/TRBV12-4 TGTGCCAGCAGCTTGGGGATCTCCTACGAGCAGTACTTC CASSLGISYEQYF
- TRBJ2-3 - TRBV20-1 TGCAGTTCCGCGGGGGATACGCAGTATTTT CSSAGDTQYF
- TRBJ2-5 - TRBV28 TGTGCCAGCAGTGCCTACAAGGGGACCCAGTACTTC CASSAYKGTQYF
- TRBJ2-3 - TRBV12-3/TRBV12-4 TGTACCAGCAGCTCATTCCGGGAGAGTACAGATACGCAGTATTTT CTSSSFRESTDTQYF
TRBD1 TRBJ1-2 few TRBV20-1 TGCAGTGCTAGAGATTGGGACAGGGGTGACCCTAACTATGGCTACACCTTC CSARDWDRGDPNYGYTF
- TRBJ2-7 - TRBV4-3 TGCGCCAGCAGCCAAGATTACCTGAGCGCGAGCTACGAGCAGTACTTC CASSQDYLSASYEQYF